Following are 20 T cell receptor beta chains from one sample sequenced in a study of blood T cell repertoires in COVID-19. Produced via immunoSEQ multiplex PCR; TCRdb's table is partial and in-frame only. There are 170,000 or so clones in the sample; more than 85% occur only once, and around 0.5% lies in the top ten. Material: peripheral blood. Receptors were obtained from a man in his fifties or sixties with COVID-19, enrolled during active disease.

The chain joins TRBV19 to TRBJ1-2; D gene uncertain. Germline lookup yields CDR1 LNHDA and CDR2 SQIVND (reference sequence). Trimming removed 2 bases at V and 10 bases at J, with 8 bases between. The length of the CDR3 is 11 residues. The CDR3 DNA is TGTGCCAGTAGTATATACAGATTCTACACCTTC. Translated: CASSIYRFYTF.

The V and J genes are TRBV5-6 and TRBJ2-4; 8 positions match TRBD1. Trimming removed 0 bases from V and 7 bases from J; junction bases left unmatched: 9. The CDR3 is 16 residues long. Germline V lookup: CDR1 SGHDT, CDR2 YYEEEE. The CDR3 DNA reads TGTGCCAGCAGCTTGGCAGGGGGCGAGGAGTCGAACATTCAGTACTTC. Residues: CASSLAGGEESNIQYF. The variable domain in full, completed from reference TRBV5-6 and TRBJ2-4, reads DAGVTQSPTHLIKTRGQQVTLRCSPKSGHDTVSWYQQALGQGPQFIFQYYEEEERQRGNFPDRFSGHQFPNYSSELNVNALLLGDSALYLCASSLAGGEESNIQYFGAGTRLSVL.

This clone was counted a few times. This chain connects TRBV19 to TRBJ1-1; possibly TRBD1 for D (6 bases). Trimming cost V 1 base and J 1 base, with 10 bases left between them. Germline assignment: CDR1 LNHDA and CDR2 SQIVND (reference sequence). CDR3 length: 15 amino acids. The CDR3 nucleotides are TGTGCCAGTAGTATAGGGCGGGGGCCGAACACTGAAGCTTTCTTT. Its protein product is CASSIGRGPNTEAFF.

CDR3 region: CASSLGLAGLAKNIQYF. Here the CDR3 DNA reads TGTGCCAGCAGCTTAGGGCTAGCGGGGTTGGCCAAAAACATTCAGTACTTC. This sequence joins TRBV7-2 and TRBJ2-4; 9 positions agree with TRBD2. The CDR3 runs 17 residues. Trimming cost V 1 base and J 1 base; bases outside gene matches: 5. Looked up from germline, CDR1 is SGHTA and CDR2 is FQGNSA.

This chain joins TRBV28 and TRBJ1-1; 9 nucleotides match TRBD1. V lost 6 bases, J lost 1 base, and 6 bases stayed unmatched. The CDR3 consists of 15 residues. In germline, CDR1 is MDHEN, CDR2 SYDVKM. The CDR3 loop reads CASSTTGQGNTEAFF. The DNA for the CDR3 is TGTGCCAGCAGCACCACGGGACAGGGGAACACTGAAGCTTTCTTT.

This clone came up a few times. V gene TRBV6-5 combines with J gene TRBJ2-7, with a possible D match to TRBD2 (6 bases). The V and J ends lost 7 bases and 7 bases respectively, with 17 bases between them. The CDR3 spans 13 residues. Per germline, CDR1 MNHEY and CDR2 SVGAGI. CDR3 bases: TGTGCCAGCATGGTGGCCGCTGCGGGGGAGCAGTACTTC. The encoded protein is CASMVAAAGEQYF.

CDR3 sequence: CASSLAPSAGHSGNTIYF. DNA of the CDR3: TGTGCCAGCAGCTTGGCACCCTCCGCAGGCCACTCTGGAAACACCATATATTTT. V and J are TRBV5-4 and TRBJ1-3, with no clear D. Germline values: CDR1 SGHNT, CDR2 YYREEE (reference sequence). Trimming took 0 bases from V and 0 from J, leaving 16 bases between them. This CDR3 spans 18 amino acids.

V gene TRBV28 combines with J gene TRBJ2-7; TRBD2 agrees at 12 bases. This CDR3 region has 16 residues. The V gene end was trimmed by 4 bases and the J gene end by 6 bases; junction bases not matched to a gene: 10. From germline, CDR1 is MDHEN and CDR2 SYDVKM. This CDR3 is CASSSSRLAGAGEQYF. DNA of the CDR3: TGTGCCAGCAGTTCATCGCGACTAGCGGGGGCGGGCGAGCAGTACTTC.

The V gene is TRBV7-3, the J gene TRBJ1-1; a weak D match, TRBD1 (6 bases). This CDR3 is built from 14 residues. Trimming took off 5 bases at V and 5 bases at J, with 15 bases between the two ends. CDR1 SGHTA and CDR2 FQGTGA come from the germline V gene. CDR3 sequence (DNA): TGTGCCAGCAGCCCACAGGGAGGGATAACTGAAGCTTTCTTT. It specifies CASSPQGGITEAFF.

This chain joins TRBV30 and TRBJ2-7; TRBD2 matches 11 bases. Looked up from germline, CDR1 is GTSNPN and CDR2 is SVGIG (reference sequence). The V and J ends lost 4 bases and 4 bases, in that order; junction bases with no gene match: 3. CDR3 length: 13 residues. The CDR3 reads CAWTGTSGYEQYF. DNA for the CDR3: TGTGCCTGGACGGGGACTAGCGGATACGAGCAGTACTTC.

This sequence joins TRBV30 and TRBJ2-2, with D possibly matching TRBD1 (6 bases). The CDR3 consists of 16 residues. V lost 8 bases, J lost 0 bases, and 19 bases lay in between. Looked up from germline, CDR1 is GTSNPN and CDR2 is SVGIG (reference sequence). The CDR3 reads CAVGREGVANTGELFF. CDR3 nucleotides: TGTGCCGTGGGCCGAGAGGGGGTAGCGAACACCGGGGAGCTGTTTTTT.

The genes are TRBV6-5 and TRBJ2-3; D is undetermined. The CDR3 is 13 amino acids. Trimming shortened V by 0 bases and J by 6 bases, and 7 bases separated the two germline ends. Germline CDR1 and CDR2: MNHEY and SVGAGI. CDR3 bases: TGTGCCAGCAGTTACTCCCCGTCGGATACGCAGTATTTT. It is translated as CASSYSPSDTQYF.

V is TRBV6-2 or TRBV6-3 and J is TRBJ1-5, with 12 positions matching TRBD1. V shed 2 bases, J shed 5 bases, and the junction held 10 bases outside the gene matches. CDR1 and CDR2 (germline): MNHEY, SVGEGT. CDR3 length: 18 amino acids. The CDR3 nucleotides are TGTGCCAGCAGTTACACCCCGGGACAGGGGGCCCCGTATCAGCCCCAGCATTTT. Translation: CASSYTPGQGAPYQPQHF.

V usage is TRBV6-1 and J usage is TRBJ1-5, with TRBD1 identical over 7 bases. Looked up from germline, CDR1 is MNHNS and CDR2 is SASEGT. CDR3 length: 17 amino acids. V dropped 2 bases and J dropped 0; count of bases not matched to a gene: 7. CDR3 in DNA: TGTGCCAGCAGTGAATATTCCAGGGGGTATAGCAATCAGCCCCAGCATTTT. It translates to CASSEYSRGYSNQPQHF.

CDR3 sequence (DNA): TGTGCCAGCAGCTTAGACACCCCGGGACAGCACTATGGCTACACCTTC. It encodes CASSLDTPGQHYGYTF. The chain carries TRBV7-9 and TRBJ1-2; TRBD1 matches 7 bases. The germline gives CDR1 SEHNR, CDR2 FQNEAQ (reference sequence). This CDR3 contains 16 residues. V was pared by 1 base and J by 3 bases, with 8 bases of the junction left unmatched.

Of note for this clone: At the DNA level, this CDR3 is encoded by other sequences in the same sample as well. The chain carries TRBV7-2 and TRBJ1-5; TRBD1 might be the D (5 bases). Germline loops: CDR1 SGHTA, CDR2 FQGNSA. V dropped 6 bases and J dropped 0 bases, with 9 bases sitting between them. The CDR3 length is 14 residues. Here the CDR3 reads CASSRDSSNQPQHF. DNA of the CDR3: TGTGCCAGCAGTCGCGACAGTAGCAATCAGCCCCAGCATTTT.

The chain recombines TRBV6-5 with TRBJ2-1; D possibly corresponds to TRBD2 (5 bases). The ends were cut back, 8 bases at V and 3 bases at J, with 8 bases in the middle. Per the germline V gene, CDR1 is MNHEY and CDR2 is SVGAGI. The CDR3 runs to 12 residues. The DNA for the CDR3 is TGTGCCAGCCGGGATCTCTACAATGAGCAGTTCTTC. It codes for CASRDLYNEQFF.

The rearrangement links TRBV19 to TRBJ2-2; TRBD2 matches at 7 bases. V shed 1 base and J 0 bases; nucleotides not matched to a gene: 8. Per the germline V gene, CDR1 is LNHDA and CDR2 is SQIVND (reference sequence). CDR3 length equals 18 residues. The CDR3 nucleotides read TGTGCCAGTAGTATAGGAATAGCGGGCCCTCCGAACACCGGGGAGCTGTTTTTT. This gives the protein CASSIGIAGPPNTGELFF. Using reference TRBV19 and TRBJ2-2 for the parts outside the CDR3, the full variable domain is DGGITQSPKYLFRKEGQNVTLSCEQNLNHDAMYWYRQDPGQGLRLIYYSQIVNDFQKGDIAEGYSVSREKKESFPLTVTSAQKNPTAFYLCASSIGIAGPPNTGELFFGEGSRLTVL.

CDR3 sequence: CASSLWRGRKNTGELFF. DNA for the CDR3: TGTGCCAGCAGTTTATGGAGAGGGAGAAAAAACACCGGGGAGCTGTTTTTT. The chain couples TRBV27 to TRBJ2-2; possibly TRBD2 for D (5 bases). The CDR3 has 17 amino acids. CDR1 and CDR2 (germline): MNHEY, SMNVEV (reference sequence). Trimming cost V 1 base and J 2 bases, with 14 bases left between them.

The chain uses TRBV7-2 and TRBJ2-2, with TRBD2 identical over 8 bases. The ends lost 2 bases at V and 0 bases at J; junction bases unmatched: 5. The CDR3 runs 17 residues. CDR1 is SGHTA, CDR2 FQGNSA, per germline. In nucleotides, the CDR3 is TGTGCCAGCAGCTTAACCCAGCGGGGGACGAACACCGGGGAGCTGTTTTTT. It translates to CASSLTQRGTNTGELFF.